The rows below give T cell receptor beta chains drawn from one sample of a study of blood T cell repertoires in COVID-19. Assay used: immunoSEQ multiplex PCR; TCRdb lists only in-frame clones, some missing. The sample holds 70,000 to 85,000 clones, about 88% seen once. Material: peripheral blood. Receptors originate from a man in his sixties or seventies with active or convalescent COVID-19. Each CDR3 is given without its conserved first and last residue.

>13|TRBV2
ASSELVAGHQPQH
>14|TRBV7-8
ASSFSWAGGGETQY
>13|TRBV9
ASSVGGGRGSGYT
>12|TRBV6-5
ASSYSTGSTEAF
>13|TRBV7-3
ASSLASGAYNEQF
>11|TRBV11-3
ASSLGQRETQY
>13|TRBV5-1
ASSETPAAGNTIY
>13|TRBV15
ATSRETGYQETQY
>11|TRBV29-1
SVYRVETYEQY
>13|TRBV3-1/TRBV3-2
ASSQGQGVGNTIY
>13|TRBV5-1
ASSPRSGDSYEQY
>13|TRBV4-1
ASQRDRESNTEAF
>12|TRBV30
AMEWSRTNSPLH
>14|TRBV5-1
ASSLRLAGAGYEQY
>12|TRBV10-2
ASRTGQLNSPLH
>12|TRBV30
AWSAFTGFYGYT
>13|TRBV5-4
ASSLGPDRGYEQY
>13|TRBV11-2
ASSLAQGGNYGYT
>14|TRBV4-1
ASSQGARGGADTQY
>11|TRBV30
AWKWGVGNTIY
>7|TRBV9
ASSPAGF
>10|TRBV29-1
SVGGGASEAF
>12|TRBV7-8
ASSFGGGLAEQF
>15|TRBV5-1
ASSLRPLAEPTDTQY
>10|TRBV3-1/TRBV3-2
ASSHLRQGKF
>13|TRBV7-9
ASSPLTGGSTEAF
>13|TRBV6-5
ASRFLDRSGNTIY
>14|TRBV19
ASSIHPGMNTGELF
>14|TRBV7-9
ASSLLRQGAADTQY
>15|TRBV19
ASRSPGLAGVMGEQF
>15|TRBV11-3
ASSWGTQGVSNQPQH
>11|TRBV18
ASSPQGGYGYT
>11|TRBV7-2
ASSLEGGRRAF
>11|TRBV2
ASAREVNTEAF
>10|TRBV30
AWSREGNTIY
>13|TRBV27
ASSLSVPGTDTQY
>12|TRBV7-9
ASRRTGTEATQY
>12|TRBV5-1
ASGQGQWQETQY
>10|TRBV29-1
SVWTGNTEAF